This is a list of T cell receptor beta chains from one sample in a study of blood T cell repertoires in COVID-19. Clones were read by immunoSEQ multiplex PCR, and TCRdb kept only the in-frame ones, dropping some. The data hold roughly 320,000 clones, with around 92% observed a single time. Sequenced sample: peripheral blood. These receptors were collected from a woman in her thirties with COVID-19, enrolled during active disease. Each CDR3 is given with its conserved first and last residue. A D gene is named only where the DNA matches it firmly. Size is stated for part of the rows, as once, few or many counts, or as a class when the clone is expanded.

j_call | d_call | v_call | clone_size | cdr3_nt | cdr3_aa
TRBJ1-3 | TRBD1 | TRBV5-1 | NA | TGCGCCAGCAGCCGGGCCGGGGGACAGGGGACTGGAAACACCATATATTTT | CASSRAGGQGTGNTIYF
TRBJ2-7 | NA | TRBV7-9 | NA | TGTGCCAGCAGCTTAGCGCTTTCAGTCTACGAGCAGTACTTC | CASSLALSVYEQYF
TRBJ1-1 | NA | TRBV3-1/TRBV3-2 | NA | TGTGCCAGCAGCCAACTCGGGACGGGGGACCTTGTCGAAGCTTTCTTT | CASSQLGTGDLVEAFF
TRBJ2-2 | NA | TRBV5-8 | NA | TGTGCCAGCAGCATGGGACACACGAACACCGGGGAGCTGTTTTTT | CASSMGHTNTGELFF
TRBJ2-3 | NA | TRBV4-2 | NA | TGTGCCAGCAGCCAAGATGGGCTAGCCGCAGATACGCAGTATTTT | CASSQDGLAADTQYF
TRBJ2-2 | NA | TRBV2 | NA | TGTGCCAGCAAGGAGAAGGAGGGCACCGGGGAGCTGTTTTTT | CASKEKEGTGELFF
TRBJ2-3 | NA | TRBV5-1 | NA | TGCGCCAGCAGCTTGGCAGTTAGCTCAGATACGCAGTATTTT | CASSLAVSSDTQYF
TRBJ1-2 | NA | TRBV6-5 | NA | TGTGCCAGCAGCCCCGACACCTATGGCTACACCTTC | CASSPDTYGYTF
TRBJ2-1 | NA | TRBV7-2 | NA | TGTGCCAGCAGCTTAGGGAGCCCTGAGCAGTTCTTC | CASSLGSPEQFF
TRBJ1-2 | NA | TRBV7-2 | once | TGTGCCAGCAGTTCCCCGATTCTAGGCTACACCTTC | CASSSPILGYTF
TRBJ1-1 | TRBD1 | TRBV12-5 | NA | TGTGCTAGTGGTTCTTACAGGGGGCGCGTGAACACTGAAGCTTTCTTT | CASGSYRGRVNTEAFF
TRBJ1-3 | NA | TRBV24-1 | NA | TGTGCCACCAGGGCGCACGGGACTTCCTCTGGAAACACCATATATTTT | CATRAHGTSSGNTIYF
TRBJ2-7 | NA | TRBV4-2 | NA | TGTGCCAGCAGCCAAGTCGGAGGGGGGGACGAGCAGTACTTC | CASSQVGGGDEQYF
TRBJ1-1 | TRBD1 | TRBV7-9 | NA | TGTGCCAGCAGCTTAGCGCCGGGACAGAGGAACACTGAAGCTTTCTTT | CASSLAPGQRNTEAFF
TRBJ1-2 | TRBD1 | TRBV29-1 | NA | TGCAGCGTTGAAGATCCAGGGGGTGGCTACACCTTC | CSVEDPGGGYTF
TRBJ1-2 | NA | TRBV19 | once | TGTGCCACCTCTTTTGGGAGGGGCTATGGCTACACCTTC | CATSFGRGYGYTF
TRBJ2-7 | NA | TRBV6-5 | NA | TGTGCCAGCGAGGGGGACGGGACCTGGGGGGAGCAGTACTTC | CASEGDGTWGEQYF
TRBJ2-7 | NA | TRBV7-3 | NA | TGTGCCAGCAGCTCTCCTTACGAGCAGTACTTC | CASSSPYEQYF
TRBJ2-7 | NA | TRBV6-2/TRBV6-3 | NA | TGTGCCAGCAGCTCGGACAAAACCTACGAGCAGTACTTC | CASSSDKTYEQYF
TRBJ1-4 | NA | TRBV6-5 | NA | TGTGCCAGCAGACCACACGGCGGGGTTGTAGAAAAACTGTTTTTT | CASRPHGGVVEKLFF
TRBJ2-3 | TRBD2 | TRBV5-5 | NA | TGTGCCAGCAGCAGGGGACTAGCGAGCACAGATACGCAGTATTTT | CASSRGLASTDTQYF
TRBJ1-1 | TRBD1 | TRBV15 | NA | TGTGCCACCAGCAGAGATTACGGGACAGGGTCAAACACTGAAGCTTTCTTT | CATSRDYGTGSNTEAFF
TRBJ2-3 | NA | TRBV2 | NA | TGTGCCAGCAGTTCCAGGCTGGGAGATACGCAGTATTTT | CASSSRLGDTQYF
TRBJ1-5 | NA | TRBV15 | NA | TGTGCCACCAGCCAGGGTGATAGCAATCAGCCCCAGCATTTT | CATSQGDSNQPQHF
TRBJ2-5 | TRBD1 | TRBV6-5 | NA | TGTGCCACCCGGGACAGGGTACAAGAGACCCAGTACTTC | CATRDRVQETQYF
TRBJ2-2 | NA | TRBV7-9 | NA | TGTGCCAGCAGCCCCGTAGAGAGGGCCGGGGAGCTGTTTTTT | CASSPVERAGELFF
TRBJ1-4 | NA | TRBV11-2 | NA | TGTGCCAGCAGCTTAGAACAGGGATGGGAGGAAAAACTGTTTTTT | CASSLEQGWEEKLFF
TRBJ1-5 | NA | TRBV28 | NA | TGTGCCAGCAGTTTAGTGTCAGGCAGTCAGCCCCAGCATTTT | CASSLVSGSQPQHF
TRBJ1-1 | NA | TRBV11-3 | NA | TGTGCCAGCAGCTTAGACCCGGGAGGTGGCACTGAAGCTTTCTTT | CASSLDPGGGTEAFF
TRBJ2-7 | TRBD1 | TRBV6-5 | NA | TGTGCCAGCAGTCGGACAGGAGAAGCCTACGAGCAGTACTTC | CASSRTGEAYEQYF